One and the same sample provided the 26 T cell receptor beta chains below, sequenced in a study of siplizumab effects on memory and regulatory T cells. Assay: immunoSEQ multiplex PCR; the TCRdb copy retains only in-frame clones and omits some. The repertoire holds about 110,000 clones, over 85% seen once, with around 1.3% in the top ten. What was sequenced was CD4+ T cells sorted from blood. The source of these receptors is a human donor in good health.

In DNA, the CDR3 is TGTGCCAGCAGCTCCGCACGGACAGCCCTTGGCAATGAGCAGTTCTTC. It encodes CASSSARTALGNEQFF. The chain joins TRBV11-2 to TRBJ2-1; weak D call: TRBD1 (6 bases). Germline V gene data show CDR1 as SGHAT and CDR2 as FQNNGV. V dropped 4 bases and J dropped 6 bases, with 19 bases sitting between them. The CDR3 consists of 16 residues.

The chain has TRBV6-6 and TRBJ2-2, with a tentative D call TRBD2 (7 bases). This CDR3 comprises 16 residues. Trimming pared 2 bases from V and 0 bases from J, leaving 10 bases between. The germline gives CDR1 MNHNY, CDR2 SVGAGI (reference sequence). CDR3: CASSYEGGANTGELFF. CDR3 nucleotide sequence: TGTGCCAGCAGTTACGAGGGGGGGGCGAACACCGGGGAGCTGTTTTTT.

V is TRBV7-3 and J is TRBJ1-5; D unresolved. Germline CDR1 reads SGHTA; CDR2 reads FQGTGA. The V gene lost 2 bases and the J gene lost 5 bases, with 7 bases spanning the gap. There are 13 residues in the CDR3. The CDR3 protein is CASSLRRDQPQHF. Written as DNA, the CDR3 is TGTGCCAGCAGCTTACGAAGGGATCAGCCCCAGCATTTT.

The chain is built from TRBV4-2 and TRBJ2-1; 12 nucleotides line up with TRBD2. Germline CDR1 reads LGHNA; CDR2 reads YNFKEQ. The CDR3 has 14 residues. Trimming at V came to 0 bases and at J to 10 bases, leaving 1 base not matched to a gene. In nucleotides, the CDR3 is TGTGCCAGCAGCCAAGAGGGGACTAGCGGGGAGCAGTTCTTC. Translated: CASSQEGTSGEQFF.

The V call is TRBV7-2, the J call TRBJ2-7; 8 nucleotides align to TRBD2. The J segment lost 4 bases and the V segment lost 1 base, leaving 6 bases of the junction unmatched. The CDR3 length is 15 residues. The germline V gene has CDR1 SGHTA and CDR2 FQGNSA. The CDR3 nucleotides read TGTGCCAGCAGCTTAGAGGGTAGCGGGATATACGAGCAGTACTTC. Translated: CASSLEGSGIYEQYF.

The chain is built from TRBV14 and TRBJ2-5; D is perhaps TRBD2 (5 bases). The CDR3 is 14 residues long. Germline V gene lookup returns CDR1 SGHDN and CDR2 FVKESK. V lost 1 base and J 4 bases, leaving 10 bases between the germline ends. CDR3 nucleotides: TGTGCCAGCAGCCAAGGGGAAGGGAGAGAGACCCAGTACTTC. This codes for CASSQGEGRETQYF. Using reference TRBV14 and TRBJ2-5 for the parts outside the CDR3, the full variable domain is EAGVTQFPSHSVIEKGQTVTLRCDPISGHDNLYWYRRVMGKEIKFLLHFVKESKQDESGMPNNRFLAERTGGTYSTLKVQPAELEDSGVYFCASSQGEGRETQYFGPGTRLLVL.

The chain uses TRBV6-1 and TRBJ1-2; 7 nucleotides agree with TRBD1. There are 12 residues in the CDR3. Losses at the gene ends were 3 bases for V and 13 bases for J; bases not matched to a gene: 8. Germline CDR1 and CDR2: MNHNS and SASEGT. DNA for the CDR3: TGTGCCAGCAGTGAGACAGGGTACGGGCCCACCTTC. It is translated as CASSETGYGPTF.

CDR3: CASSLNRGDYGYTF. Written as DNA, the CDR3 is TGCGCCAGCAGCCTAAACAGGGGGGACTATGGCTACACCTTC. V is TRBV5-1 and J is TRBJ1-2; 8 bases are a match to TRBD1. This CDR3 has 14 residues. Germline CDR1 SGHRS, CDR2 YFSETQ. Trimming cost V 4 bases and J 3 bases; bases outside gene matches: 5.

The CDR3 region is CASSFEAGGVETQYF. As DNA, the CDR3 is TGTGCCAGCAGCTTCGAAGCGGGGGGTGTGGAGACCCAGTACTTC. The rearrangement uses TRBV11-2 and TRBJ2-5, with 9 bases lining up with TRBD2. Per germline, CDR1 SGHAT and CDR2 FQNNGV. This CDR3 is 15 amino acids long. V was clipped by 3 bases and J by 5 bases; unmatched bases: 7.

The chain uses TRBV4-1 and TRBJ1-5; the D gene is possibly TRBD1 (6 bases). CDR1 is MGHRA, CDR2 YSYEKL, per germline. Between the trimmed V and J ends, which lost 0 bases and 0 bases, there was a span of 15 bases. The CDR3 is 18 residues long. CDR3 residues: CASSQEYGTLYSNQPQHF. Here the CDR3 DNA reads TGCGCCAGCAGCCAAGAATACGGGACACTTTATAGCAATCAGCCCCAGCATTTT.

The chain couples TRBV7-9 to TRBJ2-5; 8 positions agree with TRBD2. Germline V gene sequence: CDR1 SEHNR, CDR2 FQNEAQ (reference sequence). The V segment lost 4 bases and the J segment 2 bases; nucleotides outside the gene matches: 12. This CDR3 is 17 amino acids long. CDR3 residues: CASSWKSGTSDQETQYF. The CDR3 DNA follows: TGTGCCAGCAGCTGGAAATCCGGGACTAGTGATCAAGAGACCCAGTACTTC. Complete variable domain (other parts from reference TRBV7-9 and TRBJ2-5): DTGVSQNPRHKITKRGQNVTFRCDPISEHNRLYWYRQTLGQGPEFLTYFQNEAQLEKSRLLSDRFSAERPKGSFSTLEIQRTEQGDSAMYLCASSWKSGTSDQETQYFGPGTRLLVL.

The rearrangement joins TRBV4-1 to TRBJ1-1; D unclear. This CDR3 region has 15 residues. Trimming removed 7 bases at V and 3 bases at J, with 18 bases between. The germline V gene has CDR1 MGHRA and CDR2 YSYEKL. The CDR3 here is CASNKGGERYTEAFF. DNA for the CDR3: TGCGCCAGCAATAAAGGTGGGGAGCGGTACACTGAAGCTTTCTTT.

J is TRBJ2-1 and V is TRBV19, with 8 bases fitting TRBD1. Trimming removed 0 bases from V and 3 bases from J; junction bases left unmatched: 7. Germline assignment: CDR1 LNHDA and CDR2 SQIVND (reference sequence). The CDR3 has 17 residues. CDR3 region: CASSIDMTGAVYNEQFF. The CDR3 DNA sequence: TGTGCCAGTAGTATAGATATGACAGGGGCCGTCTACAATGAGCAGTTCTTC.

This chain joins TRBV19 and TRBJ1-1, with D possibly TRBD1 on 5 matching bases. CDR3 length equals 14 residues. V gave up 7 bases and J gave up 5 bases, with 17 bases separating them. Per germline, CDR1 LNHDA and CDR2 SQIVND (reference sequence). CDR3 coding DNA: TGTGCCAGTACCGGGCCCCAGGGTCGGACTGAAGCTTTCTTT. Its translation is CASTGPQGRTEAFF.

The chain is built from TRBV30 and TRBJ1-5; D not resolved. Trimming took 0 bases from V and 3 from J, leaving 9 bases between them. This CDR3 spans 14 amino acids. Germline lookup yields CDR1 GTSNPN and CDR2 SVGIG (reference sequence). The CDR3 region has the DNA TGTGCCTGGAGTGTACTCGGTAACAATCAGCCCCAGCATTTT. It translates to CAWSVLGNNQPQHF.

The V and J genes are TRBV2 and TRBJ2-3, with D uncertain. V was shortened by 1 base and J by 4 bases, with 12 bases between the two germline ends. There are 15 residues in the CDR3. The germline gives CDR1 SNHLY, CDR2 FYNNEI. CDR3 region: CASSEVRAGADTQYF. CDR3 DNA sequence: TGTGCCAGCAGTGAAGTTAGGGCTGGTGCAGATACGCAGTATTTT.

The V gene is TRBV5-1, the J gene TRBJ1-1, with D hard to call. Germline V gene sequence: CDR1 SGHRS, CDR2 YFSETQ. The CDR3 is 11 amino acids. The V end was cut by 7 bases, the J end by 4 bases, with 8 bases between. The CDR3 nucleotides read TGCGCCAGCCGCGTTGGCACTGAAGCTTTCTTT. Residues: CASRVGTEAFF. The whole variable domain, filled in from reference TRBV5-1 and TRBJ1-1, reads KAGVTQTPRYLIKTRGQQVTLSCSPISGHRSVSWYQQTPGQGLQFLFEYFSETQRNKGNFPGRFSGRQFSNSRSEMNVSTLELGDSALYLCASRVGTEAFFGQGTRLTVV.

CDR3 amino acids: CASSLEGRGALPTTDTQYF. The CDR3 nucleotides read TGTGCCAGCAGCTTGGAGGGGCGGGGGGCGCTCCCAACCACAGATACGCAGTATTTT. The chain joins TRBV5-5 to TRBJ2-3; 8 bases match TRBD2. CDR1 and CDR2 (germline): SGHKS, YYEKEE (reference sequence). J was trimmed by 2 bases and V by 0 bases; bases with no gene match: 14. The CDR3 spans 19 residues. The complete variable domain, with remaining parts taken from reference TRBV5-5 and TRBJ2-3, reads DAGVTQSPTHLIKTRGQQVTLRCSPISGHKSVSWYQQVLGQGPQFIFQYYEKEERGRGNFPDRFSARQFPNYSSELNVNALLLGDSALYLCASSLEGRGALPTTDTQYFGPGTRLTVL.

In DNA form, the CDR3 reads TGCGCCAGCAGCTCTCAGGGGCTGGATAATTCACCCCTCCACTTT. This translates into CASSSQGLDNSPLHF. The rearrangement uses TRBV5-1 and TRBJ1-6, with D possibly matching TRBD1 (6 bases). Germline CDR1 is SGHRS and CDR2 is YFSETQ. Trimming took 3 bases from V and 5 from J, leaving 12 bases between them. The CDR3 sequence is 15 residues long.

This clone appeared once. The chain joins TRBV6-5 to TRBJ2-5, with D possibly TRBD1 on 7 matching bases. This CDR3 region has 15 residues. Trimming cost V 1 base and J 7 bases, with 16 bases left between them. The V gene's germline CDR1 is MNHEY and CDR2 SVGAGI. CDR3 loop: CASSYLLGGGATQYF. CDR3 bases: TGTGCCAGCAGTTACTTACTAGGAGGGGGCGCGACCCAGTACTTC.

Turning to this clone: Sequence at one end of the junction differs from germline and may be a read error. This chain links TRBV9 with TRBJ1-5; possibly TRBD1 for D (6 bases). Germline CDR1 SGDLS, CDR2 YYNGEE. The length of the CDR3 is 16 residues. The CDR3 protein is CASSVGMGQNNQPQHF. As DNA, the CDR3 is TGTGCCAGCAGCGTAGGAATGGGACAAAACAATCAACCCCAGCATTTT.

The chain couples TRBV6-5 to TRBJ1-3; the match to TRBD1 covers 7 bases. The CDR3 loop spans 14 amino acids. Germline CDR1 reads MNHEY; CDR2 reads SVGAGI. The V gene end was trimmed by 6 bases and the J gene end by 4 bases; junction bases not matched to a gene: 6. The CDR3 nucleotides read TGTGCCAGCAGGCGCGACAGGGCCGGAAACACCATATATTTT. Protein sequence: CASRRDRAGNTIYF.

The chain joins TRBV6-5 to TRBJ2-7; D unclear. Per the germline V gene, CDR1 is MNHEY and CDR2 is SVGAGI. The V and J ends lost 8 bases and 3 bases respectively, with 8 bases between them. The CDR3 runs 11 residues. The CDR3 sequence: CASARLYEQYF. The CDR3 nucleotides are TGTGCCAGCGCCAGACTCTACGAGCAGTACTTC.

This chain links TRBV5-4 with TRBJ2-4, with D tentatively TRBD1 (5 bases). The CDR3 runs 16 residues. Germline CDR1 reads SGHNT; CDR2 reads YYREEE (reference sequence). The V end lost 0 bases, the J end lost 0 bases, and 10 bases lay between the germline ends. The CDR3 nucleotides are TGTGCCAGCAGCTTGGCCTCCGACAGAGCCAAAAACATTCAGTACTTC. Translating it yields CASSLASDRAKNIQYF.

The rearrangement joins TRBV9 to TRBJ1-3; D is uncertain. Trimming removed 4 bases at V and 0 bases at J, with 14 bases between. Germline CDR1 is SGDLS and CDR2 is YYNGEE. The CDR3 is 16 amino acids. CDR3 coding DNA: TGTGCCAGCAGCCCCCCCGGACCTTCCTCTGGAAACACCATATATTTT. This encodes CASSPPGPSSGNTIYF. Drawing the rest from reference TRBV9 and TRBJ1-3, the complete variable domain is DSGVTQTPKHLITATGQRVTLRCSPRSGDLSVYWYQQSLDQGLQFLIQYYNGEERAKGNILERFSAQQFPDLHSELNLSSLELGDSALYFCASSPPGPSSGNTIYFGEGSWLTVV.

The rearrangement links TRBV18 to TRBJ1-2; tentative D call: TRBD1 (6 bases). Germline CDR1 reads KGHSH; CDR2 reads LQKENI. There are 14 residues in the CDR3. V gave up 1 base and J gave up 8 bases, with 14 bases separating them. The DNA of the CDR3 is TGTGCCAGCTCACCACAACAGGGTCGGGGAGGCTACACCTTC. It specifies CASSPQQGRGGYTF.